The sequence of this T cell receptor beta chain was determined in a study of blood T cell repertoires in COVID-19. Whole-study context: Acute and convalescent COVID-19 specimens originated in the United States, Italy and Spain. Nucleic acid was either cDNA or gDNA, and it came from T cells, B-cell-depleted T cells, or PBMCs.

Ages ranged from roughly 18 to 95 years, with residence in about 24 US areas. Per the authors' pipeline: Nucleated cell number was recorded as an estimate derived from reference gene primer amplification. Here immunoSEQ multiplex PCR was the method, and the copy in TCRdb shows in-frame clones only, minus some. D and trimming come from the DNA, and the V and J calls and clone size come from that table. The top ten hold 4% to 6.5% of the sample, which has under 200,000 clones, approximately 86% seen once. The sequenced sample was PBMCs or T cells enriched from blood (not recorded which). This receptor was obtained from a woman aged 60 to 75 with acute COVID-19.

The CDR3 protein is CASSYRGGHNEQFF. The CDR3 bases are TGTGCCAGCAGTTACCGGGGGGGGCACAATGAGCAGTTCTTC. The V call is TRBV6-5, the J call TRBJ2-1, with 8 bases fitting TRBD2. The germline CDR1 and CDR2 sequences are MNHEY and SVGAGI. V was pared by 2 bases and J by 5 bases, with 2 bases of the junction left unmatched. The CDR3 is 14 amino acids.